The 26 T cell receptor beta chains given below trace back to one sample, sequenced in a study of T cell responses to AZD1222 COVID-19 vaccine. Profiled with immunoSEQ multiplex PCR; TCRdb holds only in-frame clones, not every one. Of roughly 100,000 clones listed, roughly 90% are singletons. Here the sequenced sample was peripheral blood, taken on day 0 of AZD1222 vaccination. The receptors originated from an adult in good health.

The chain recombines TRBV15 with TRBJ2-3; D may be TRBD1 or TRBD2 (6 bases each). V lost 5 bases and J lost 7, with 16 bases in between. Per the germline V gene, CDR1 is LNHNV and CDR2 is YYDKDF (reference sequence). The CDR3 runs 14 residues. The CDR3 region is CATSSKGGANTQYF. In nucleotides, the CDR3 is TGTGCCACCAGCTCCAAGGGGGGTGCAAATACGCAGTATTTT.

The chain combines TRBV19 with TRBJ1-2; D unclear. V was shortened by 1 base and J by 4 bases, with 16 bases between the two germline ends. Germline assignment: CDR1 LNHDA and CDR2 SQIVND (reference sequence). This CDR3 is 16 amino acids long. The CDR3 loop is CASSIVFQAGIYGYTF. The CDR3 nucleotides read TGTGCCAGTAGTATAGTGTTCCAGGCCGGTATCTATGGCTACACCTTC.

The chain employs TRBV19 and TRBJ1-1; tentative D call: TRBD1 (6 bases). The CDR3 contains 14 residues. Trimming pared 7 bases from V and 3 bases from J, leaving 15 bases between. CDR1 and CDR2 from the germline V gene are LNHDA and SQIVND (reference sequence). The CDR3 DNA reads TGTGCCAGTATGGTGAGGGGGTCGGACACTGAAGCTTTCTTT. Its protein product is CASMVRGSDTEAFF.

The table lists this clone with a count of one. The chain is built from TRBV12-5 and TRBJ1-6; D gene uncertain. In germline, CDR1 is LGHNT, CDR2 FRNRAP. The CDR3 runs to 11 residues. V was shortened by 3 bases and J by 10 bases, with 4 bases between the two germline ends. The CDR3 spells CASGFESPLHF. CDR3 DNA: TGTGCTAGTGGTTTCGAATCACCCCTCCACTTT.

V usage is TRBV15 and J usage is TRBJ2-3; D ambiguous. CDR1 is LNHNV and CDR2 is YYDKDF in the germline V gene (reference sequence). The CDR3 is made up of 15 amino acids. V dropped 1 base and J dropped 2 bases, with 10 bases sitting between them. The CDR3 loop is CATSRGLLNTDTQYF. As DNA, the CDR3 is TGTGCCACCAGCAGAGGGCTCCTAAACACAGATACGCAGTATTTT.

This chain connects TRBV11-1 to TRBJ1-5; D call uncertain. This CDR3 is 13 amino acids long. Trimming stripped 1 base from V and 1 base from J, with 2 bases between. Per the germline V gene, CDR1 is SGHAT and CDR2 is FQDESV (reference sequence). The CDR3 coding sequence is TGTGCCAGCAGCTTAGGAAGCAATCAGCCCCAGCATTTT. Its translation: CASSLGSNQPQHF.

CDR3 in amino acids: CASSERQGDEQYF. In DNA, the CDR3 is TGTGCCAGCAGCGAACGACAGGGCGACGAGCAGTACTTC. The chain has TRBV9 and TRBJ2-7, with 7 bases matching TRBD1. Trimming removed 3 bases from V and 5 bases from J; junction bases left unmatched: 5. The length of the CDR3 is 13 residues. Germline CDR1 reads SGDLS; CDR2 reads YYNGEE.

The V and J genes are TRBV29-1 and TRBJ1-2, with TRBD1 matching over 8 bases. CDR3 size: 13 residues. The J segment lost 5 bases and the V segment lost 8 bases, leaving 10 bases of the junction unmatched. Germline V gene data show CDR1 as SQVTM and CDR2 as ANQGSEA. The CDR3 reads CSSLAGGSYGYTF. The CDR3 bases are TGCAGCTCTCTCGCAGGGGGCTCTTATGGCTACACCTTC.

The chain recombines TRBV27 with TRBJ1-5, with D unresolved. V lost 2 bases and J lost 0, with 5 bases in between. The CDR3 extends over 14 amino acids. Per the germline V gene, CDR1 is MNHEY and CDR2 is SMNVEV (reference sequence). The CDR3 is CASSLTYSNQPQHF. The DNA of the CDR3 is TGTGCCAGCAGTTTAACCTATAGCAATCAGCCCCAGCATTTT.

The CDR3 spells CASSSRLAGPRKTQYF. The CDR3 DNA is TGTGCCAGCAGCTCAAGACTAGCGGGGCCGAGGAAGACCCAGTACTTC. This rearrangement joins TRBV3-1 (or the pseudogene TRBV3-2) to TRBJ2-5; TRBD2 agrees at 11 bases. V lost 5 bases and J lost 6; bases outside the gene matches: 11. Looked up from germline, CDR1 is LGHDT and CDR2 is YNNKEL (reference sequence). This CDR3 has 16 residues.

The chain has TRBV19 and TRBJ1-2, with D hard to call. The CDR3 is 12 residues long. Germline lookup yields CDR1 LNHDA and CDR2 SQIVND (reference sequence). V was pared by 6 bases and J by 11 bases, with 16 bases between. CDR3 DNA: TGTGCCAGTAGGATCTATATGGATAGTTACACCTTC. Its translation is CASRIYMDSYTF.

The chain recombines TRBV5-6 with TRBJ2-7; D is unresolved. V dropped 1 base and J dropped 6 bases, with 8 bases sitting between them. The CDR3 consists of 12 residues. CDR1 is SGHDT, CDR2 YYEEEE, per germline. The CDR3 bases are TGTGCCAGCAGCTTGACAATCGGCGAGCAGTACTTC. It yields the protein CASSLTIGEQYF.

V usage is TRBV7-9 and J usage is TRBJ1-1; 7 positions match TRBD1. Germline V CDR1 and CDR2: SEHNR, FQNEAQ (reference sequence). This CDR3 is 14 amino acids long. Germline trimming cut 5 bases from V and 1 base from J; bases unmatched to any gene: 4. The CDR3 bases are TGTGCCAGCAGCCCGGGACAGACGAACACTGAAGCTTTCTTT. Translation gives CASSPGQTNTEAFF.

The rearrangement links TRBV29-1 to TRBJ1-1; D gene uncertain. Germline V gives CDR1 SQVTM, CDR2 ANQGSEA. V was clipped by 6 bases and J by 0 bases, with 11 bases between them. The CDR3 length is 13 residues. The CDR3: CSVEGILNTEAFF. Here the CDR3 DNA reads TGCAGCGTCGAGGGAATTTTGAACACTGAAGCTTTCTTT. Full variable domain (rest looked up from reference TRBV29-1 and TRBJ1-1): SAVISQKPSRDICQRGTSLTIQCQVDSQVTMMFWYRQQPGQSLTLIATANQGSEATYESGFVIDKFPISRPNLTFSTLTVSNMSPEDSSIYLCSVEGILNTEAFFGQGTRLTVV.

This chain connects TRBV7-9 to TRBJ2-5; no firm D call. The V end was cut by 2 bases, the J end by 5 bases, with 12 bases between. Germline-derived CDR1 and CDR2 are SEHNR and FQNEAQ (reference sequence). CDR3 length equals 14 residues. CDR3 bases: TGTGCCAGCAGCTTACGGTTTAGACATGAGACCCAGTACTTC. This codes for CASSLRFRHETQYF.

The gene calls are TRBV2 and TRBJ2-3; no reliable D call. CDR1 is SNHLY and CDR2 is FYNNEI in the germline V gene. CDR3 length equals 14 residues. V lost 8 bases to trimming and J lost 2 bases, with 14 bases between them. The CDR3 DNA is TGTGCCAGCCCACCCGGGTCCTCCACAGATACGCAGTATTTT. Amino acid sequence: CASPPGSSTDTQYF.

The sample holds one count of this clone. This CDR3 reads CATSRGDLSNQPQHF. The CDR3 bases are TGTGCCACCAGCAGGGGGGACCTTAGCAATCAGCCCCAGCATTTT. This chain links TRBV15 with TRBJ1-5; D perhaps matches TRBD1 (5 bases). Trimming removed 3 bases from V and 0 bases from J, with 9 bases in between. This CDR3 is 15 amino acids long. CDR1 is LNHNV and CDR2 is YYDKDF in the germline V gene (reference sequence).

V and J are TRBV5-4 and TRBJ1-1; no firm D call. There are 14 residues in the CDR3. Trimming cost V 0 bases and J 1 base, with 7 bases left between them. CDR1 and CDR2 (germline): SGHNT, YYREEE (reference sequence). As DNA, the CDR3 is TGTGCCAGCAGCTTGGAAGAAACGAACACTGAAGCTTTCTTT. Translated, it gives CASSLEETNTEAFF.

CDR3 amino acids: CASSLDLTDYGYTF. CDR3 coding DNA: TGTGCCAGTAGTCTTGACCTCACGGACTATGGCTACACCTTC. This chain uses TRBV19 with TRBJ1-2; no reliable D call. The V gene's germline CDR1 is LNHDA and CDR2 SQIVND (reference sequence). V was trimmed by 5 bases and J by 3 bases, leaving 13 bases between them. The CDR3 spans 14 residues.

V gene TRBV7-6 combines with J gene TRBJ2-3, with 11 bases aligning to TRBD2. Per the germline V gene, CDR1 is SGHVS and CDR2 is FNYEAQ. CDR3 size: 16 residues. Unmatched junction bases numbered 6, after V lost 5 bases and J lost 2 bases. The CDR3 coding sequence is TGTGCCAGCAGCCCGCGACTAGCGGGGACCACAGATACGCAGTATTTT. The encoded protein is CASSPRLAGTTDTQYF.

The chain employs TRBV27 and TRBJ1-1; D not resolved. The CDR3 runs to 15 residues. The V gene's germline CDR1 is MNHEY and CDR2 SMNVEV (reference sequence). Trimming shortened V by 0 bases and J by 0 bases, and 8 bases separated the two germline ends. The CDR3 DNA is TGTGCCAGCAGTTTATCGGTCTTAATGAACACTGAAGCTTTCTTT. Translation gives CASSLSVLMNTEAFF.

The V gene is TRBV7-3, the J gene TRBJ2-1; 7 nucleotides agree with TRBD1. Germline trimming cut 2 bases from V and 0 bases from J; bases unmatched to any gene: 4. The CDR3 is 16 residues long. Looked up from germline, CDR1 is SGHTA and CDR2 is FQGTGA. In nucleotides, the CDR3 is TGTGCCAGCAGCTTAGTTGGGGACAGCTCCTACAATGAGCAGTTCTTC. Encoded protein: CASSLVGDSSYNEQFF.

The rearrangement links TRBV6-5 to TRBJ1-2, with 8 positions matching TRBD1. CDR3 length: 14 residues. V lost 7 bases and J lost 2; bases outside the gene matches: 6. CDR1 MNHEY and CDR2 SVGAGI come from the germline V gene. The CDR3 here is CASTIDRGNYGYTF. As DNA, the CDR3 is TGTGCCAGCACAATAGACAGGGGCAACTATGGCTACACCTTC.

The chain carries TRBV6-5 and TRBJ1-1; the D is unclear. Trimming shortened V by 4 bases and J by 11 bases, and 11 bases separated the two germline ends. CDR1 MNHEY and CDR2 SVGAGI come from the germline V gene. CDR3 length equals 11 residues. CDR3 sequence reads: CASSSRSVAFF. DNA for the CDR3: TGTGCCAGCAGTTCGAGGAGTGTCGCTTTCTTT.

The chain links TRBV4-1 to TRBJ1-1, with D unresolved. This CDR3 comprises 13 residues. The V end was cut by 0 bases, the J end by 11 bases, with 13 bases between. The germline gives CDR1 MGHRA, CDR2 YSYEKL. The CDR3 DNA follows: TGCGCCAGCAGCCAAGACCCGGAGAGGGAGGCTTTCTTT. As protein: CASSQDPEREAFF.

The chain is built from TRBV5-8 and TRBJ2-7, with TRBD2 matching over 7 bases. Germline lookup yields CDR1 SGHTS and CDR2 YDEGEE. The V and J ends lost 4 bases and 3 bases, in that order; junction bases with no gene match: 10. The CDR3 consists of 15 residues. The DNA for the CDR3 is TGTGCCAGCAGCGAGGGACTAATCATCGACTACGAGCAGTACTTC. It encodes CASSEGLIIDYEQYF.